This T cell receptor (beta chain) was sequenced for a study of blood T cell repertoires in COVID-19. Study background: The United States, Italy and Spain supplied acute and convalescent COVID-19 samples.

As originally analysed: Cell counts per sample came from amplifying reference gene primers. Data came from immunoSEQ multiplex PCR; TCRdb stores just in-frame clones and leaves some out. V and J calls and clone size are those listed in that table; D and trimming were worked out from the DNA. The sample lists tens of thousands of clones, 80% to 90% seen once, with around 13% in the top ten. V shed 5 bases and J shed 9 bases, with 10 bases lying between them. The CDR3 sequence is 12 residues long. In germline, CDR1 is SGHTA, CDR2 FQGTGA. Sequenced input: peripheral blood. This TCR came from a human donor in a cohort sampled during active COVID-19. This chain uses TRBV7-3 with TRBJ2-2; D remains ambiguous. The CDR3 nucleotides read TGTGCCAGCAGCCAGGCCAACCGGGAGCTGTTTTTT. It specifies CASSQANRELFF.